This TCR beta chain was captured in a study of T cells in Graves' hyperthyroidism and ophthalmopathy. Study-level results: Separating ophthalmopathy from stable hyperthyroidism was achieved by a 13 V-J model.

Amplification of TCR beta CDR3 regions used RNA as the template. The HTBI primer set drove a first-round RT-PCR of the TCR CDR3. MiXCR, applied by TCRdb to the multiplex PCR reads, yields one record per CDR3 protein. This sample has about 360,000 distinct CDR3 sequences, with 15% to 17% found just once. CDR3 length equals 13 residues. V lost 2 bases and J 2 bases, leaving 8 bases between the germline ends. Germline-derived CDR1 and CDR2 are SGHDT and YYEEEE. Before ophthalmopathy appeared, progressors gave blood at initial hyperthyroidism diagnosis. This clonotype has just a few counts. As yet, its antigen is unknown.

The sequenced material came from blood. The clonotype comes from a woman between 18 and 30 years old with Graves' hyperthyroidism that later progressed to Graves' ophthalmopathy. The rearrangement joins TRBV5-6 to TRBJ2-7; perhaps TRBD1 as D (5 bases). The DNA for the CDR3 is TGTGCCAGCAGCTTAAAGGGGACCTACGAGCAGTACTTC. Translating it yields CASSLKGTYEQYF.